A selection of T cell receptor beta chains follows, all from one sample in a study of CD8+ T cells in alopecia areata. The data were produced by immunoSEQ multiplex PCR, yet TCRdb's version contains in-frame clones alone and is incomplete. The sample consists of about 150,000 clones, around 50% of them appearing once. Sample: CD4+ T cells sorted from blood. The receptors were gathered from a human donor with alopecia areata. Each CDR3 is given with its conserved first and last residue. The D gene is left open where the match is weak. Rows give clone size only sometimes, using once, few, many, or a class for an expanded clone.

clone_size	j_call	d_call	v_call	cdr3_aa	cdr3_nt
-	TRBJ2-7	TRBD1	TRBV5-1	CASSTGDRPYEQYF	TGCGCCAGCAGCACCGGGGACAGACCCTACGAGCAGTACTTC
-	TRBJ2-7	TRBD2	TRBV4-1	CASSRGTNSYEQYF	TGCGCCAGCAGCCGAGGGACTAACTCCTACGAGCAGTACTTC
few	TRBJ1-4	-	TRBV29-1	CSVDSGYSEKLFF	TGCAGCGTTGACTCCGGGTATAGTGAAAAACTGTTTTTT
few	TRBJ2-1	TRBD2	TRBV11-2	CASRPFTSGKTYNEQFF	TGTGCCAGCAGACCTTTTACTAGCGGGAAAACCTACAATGAGCAGTTCTTC
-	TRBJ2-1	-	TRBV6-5	CASSQAGFYNEQFF	TGTGCCAGCAGCCAAGCGGGTTTCTACAATGAGCAGTTCTTC
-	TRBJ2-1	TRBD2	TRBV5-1	CASSLGFVGTSGSLDEQFF	TGCGCCAGCAGCTTGGGATTCGTTGGGACTAGCGGGAGTTTGGATGAGCAGTTCTTC
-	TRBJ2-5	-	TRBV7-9	CASSLTRVGETQYF	TGTGCCAGCAGCTTAACGAGGGTGGGTGAGACCCAGTACTTC
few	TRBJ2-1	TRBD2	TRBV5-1	CASSLVVGLEAPNEQFF	TGCGCCAGCAGCTTGGTGGTGGGACTAGAGGCCCCCAATGAGCAGTTCTTC
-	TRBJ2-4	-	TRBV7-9	CASSLEAGKNIQYF	TGTGCCAGCAGCTTAGAGGCAGGGAAAAACATTCAGTACTTC
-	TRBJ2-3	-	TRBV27	CASSLRPIVTDTQYF	TGTGCCAGCAGTTTAAGGCCTATCGTTACAGATACGCAGTATTTT
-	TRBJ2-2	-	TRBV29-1	CSVGYPTGELFF	TGCAGCGTTGGGTATCCCACCGGGGAGCTGTTTTTT
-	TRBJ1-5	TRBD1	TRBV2	CASSIGTGGGGNQPQHF	TGTGCCAGCAGTATCGGGACAGGGGGAGGTGGCAATCAGCCCCAGCATTTT
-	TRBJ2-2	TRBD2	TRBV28	CASSGLAGTGELFF	TGTGCCAGCAGTGGTCTAGCGGGCACCGGGGAGCTGTTTTTT
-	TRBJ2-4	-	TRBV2	CASSEGQGNIQYF	TGTGCCAGCAGTGAGGGGCAGGGTAACATTCAGTACTTC
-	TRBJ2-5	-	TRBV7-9	CASSFGEYQETQYF	TGTGCCAGCAGCTTTGGGGAGTACCAAGAGACCCAGTACTTC
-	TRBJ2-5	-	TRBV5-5	CASSLYTGETQYF	TGTGCCAGCAGCTTGTATACGGGGGAGACCCAGTACTTC
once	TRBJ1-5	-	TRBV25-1	CASSGGHNQPQHF	TGTGCCAGCAGTGGGGGTCACAATCAGCCCCAGCATTTT
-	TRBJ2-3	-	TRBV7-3	CASSFLWSTDTQYF	-
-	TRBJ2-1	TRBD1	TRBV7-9	CASSRDRDRGNEQFF	TGTGCCAGCAGCAGAGACCGGGACAGGGGAAATGAGCAGTTCTTC
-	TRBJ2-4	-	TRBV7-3	CASSRGNGPRDIQYF	TGTGCCAGCAGCAGAGGTAACGGCCCCAGGGACATTCAGTACTTC
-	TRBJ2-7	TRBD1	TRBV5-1	CASSPGQVYEQYF	TGCGCCAGCAGCCCGGGACAGGTCTACGAGCAGTACTTC
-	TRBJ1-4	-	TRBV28	CASSLGTMHQKLFF	TGTGCCAGCAGTTTGGGGACAATGCACCAAAAACTGTTTTTT
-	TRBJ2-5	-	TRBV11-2	CASSLRFQETQYF	TGTGCCAGCAGCTTACGTTTCCAAGAGACCCAGTACTTC
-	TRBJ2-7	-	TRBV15	CATSRESGIGDYEQYF	TGTGCCACCAGCAGAGAGAGTGGCATCGGGGACTACGAGCAGTACTTC